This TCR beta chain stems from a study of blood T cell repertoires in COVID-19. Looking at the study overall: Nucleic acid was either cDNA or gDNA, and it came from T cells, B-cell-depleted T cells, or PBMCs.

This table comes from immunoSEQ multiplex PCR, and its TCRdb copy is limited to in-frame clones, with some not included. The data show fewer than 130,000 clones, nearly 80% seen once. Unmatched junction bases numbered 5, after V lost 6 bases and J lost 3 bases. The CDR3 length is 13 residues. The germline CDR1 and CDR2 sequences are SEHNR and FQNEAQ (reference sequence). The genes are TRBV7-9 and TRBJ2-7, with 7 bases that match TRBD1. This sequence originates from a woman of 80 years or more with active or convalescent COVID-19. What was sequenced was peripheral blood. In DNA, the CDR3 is TGTGCCAGCAGTCCGACAGGGAGCTACGAGCAGTACTTC. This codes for CASSPTGSYEQYF.